Each of the 8 T cell receptor beta chains below was sequenced from the same sample in a study of CD8 T cells in Susac syndrome. Reverse transcription of roughly 0.45 to 1 ug RNA used random hexamers. MiXCR, applied by TCRdb to the immunoSEQ multiplex PCR reads, yields one record per CDR3 protein. This sample has approximately 200,000 distinct CDR3 sequences, with roughly 95% found just once. The sequencing input was CD4+ T cells from PBMCs. The source is a human donor with multiple sclerosis.

This clonotype came up once. The V gene is TRBV6-2 or TRBV6-3, the J gene TRBJ2-7; D remains ambiguous. Trimming removed 0 bases from V and 9 bases from J, with 18 bases in between. Germline V gene data show CDR1 as MNHEY and CDR2 as SVGEGT. The CDR3 totals 15 residues. This CDR3 is CASSYSRNSYAGQYF. CDR3 in DNA: TGTGCCAGCAGTTACTCGAGAAACAGTTACGCCGGGCAGTACTTC.

The V call is TRBV12-3 or TRBV12-4, the J call TRBJ1-5; D is ambiguous. The CDR3 length is 14 residues. Trimming removed 2 bases at V and 0 bases at J, with 5 bases between. The CDR3 loop reads CASSLSSSNQPQHF. The CDR3 DNA is TGTGCCAGCAGTTTAAGCAGTAGCAATCAGCCCCAGCATTTT.

This clonotype was seen a single time. The chain couples TRBV30 to TRBJ2-6, with D hard to call. V was trimmed by 3 bases and J by 1 base, leaving 16 bases between them. The CDR3 spans 17 residues. CDR1 and CDR2 from the germline V gene are GTSNPN and SVGIG (reference sequence). Written as DNA, the CDR3 is TGTGCCTGGAGGAGGCTGGGCTTTGGGTCTGGGGCCAACGTCCTGACTTTC. As protein: CAWRRLGFGSGANVLTF.

The chain recombines TRBV9 with TRBJ2-5; D perhaps matches TRBD1 (5 bases). Trimming cost V 3 bases and J 1 base, with 16 bases left between them. Germline lookup yields CDR1 SGDLS and CDR2 YYNGEE. The CDR3 runs 16 residues. CDR3 in DNA: TGTGCCAGCAGCGCCCAGGGCGGCTGGCCCCAAGAGACCCAGTACTTC. Its protein is CASSAQGGWPQETQYF.

V gene TRBV5-1 combines with J gene TRBJ2-5; 10 bases map to TRBD1. Germline CDR1 reads SGHRS; CDR2 reads YFSETQ. The CDR3 is 15 residues long. The trim removed 4 bases at V and 2 bases at J, leaving 5 bases unmatched. CDR3 nucleotide sequence: TGCGCCAGCAGCCGGACAGGGGGTCTTCAAGAGACCCAGTACTTC. As protein: CASSRTGGLQETQYF.

The chain couples TRBV7-9 to TRBJ2-1; maybe TRBD2 (5 bases). The CDR3 is 15 amino acids. Germline V lookup: CDR1 SEHNR, CDR2 FQNEAQ (reference sequence). V was pared by 5 bases and J by 0 bases, with 11 bases between. The DNA of the CDR3 is TGTGCCAGCAGCCCCCTCGGGGACTCCTACAATGAGCAGTTCTTC. Its protein is CASSPLGDSYNEQFF.

The rearrangement uses TRBV7-6 and TRBJ2-5, with no clear D. In germline, CDR1 is SGHVS, CDR2 FNYEAQ. This CDR3 contains 11 residues. V lost 5 bases to trimming and J lost 7 bases, with 8 bases between them. CDR3 bases: TGTGCCAGCAGCCCGATGGGGACCCAGTACTTC. This encodes CASSPMGTQYF.

The rearrangement uses TRBV3-1 and TRBJ1-6, with D possibly TRBD1 on 6 matching bases. V was shortened by 3 bases and J by 14 bases, with 14 bases between the two germline ends. CDR1 LGHDT and CDR2 YNNKEL come from the germline V gene (reference sequence). There are 13 residues in the CDR3. CDR3 amino acids: CASSHAGDLSLHF. In DNA, the CDR3 is TGTGCCAGCAGCCATGCAGGGGATTTGTCCCTCCACTTT.